Sequencing of this TCR beta chain was carried out in a study of OX40 agonist ivuxolimab in advanced cancers. Turning to the study itself: Patients with hepatocellular carcinoma, melanoma, renal cell or head and neck cancer made up the dose-escalation patients. The study reported partial responses in three patients: one hepatocellular carcinoma, two cutaneous melanoma.

Study-wide findings and caveats: CD8+ T cells averaged more expanded clones than CD4+. Among the lowest levels of clonal expansion were found in partial responders at 0.1-3.0 mg/kg.

By frequency in the sample, this clone is medium-sized (0.01 to 0.1%). Its antigen is unidentified. V lost 8 bases, J lost 5 bases, and 9 bases lay in between. CDR3 length equals 11 residues. Germline V lookup: CDR1 SEHNR, CDR2 FQNEAQ (reference sequence). Clones were read by immunoSEQ multiplex PCR, and TCRdb kept only the in-frame ones, dropping some. The table has 10,000 or so clones, 77% seen once. The sample in question was CD4+ or CD8+ T cells sorted from blood, obtained in a trial of the OX40 agonist ivuxolimab. This sequence originates from an adult with an advanced solid tumor such as melanoma, head and neck, liver or kidney cancer. V is TRBV7-9 and J is TRBJ1-1; D remains ambiguous. This CDR3 reads CASFWETEAFF. DNA of the CDR3: TGTGCCAGCTTTTGGGAAACTGAAGCTTTCTTT.